Sequencing of this T cell receptor beta chain was carried out in a study of T cell changes during pregnancy in multiple sclerosis. The method was immunoSEQ multiplex PCR; TCRdb's version includes in-frame clones alone and lacks a portion of them. This sample has roughly 40,000 clones, with more than 85% found just once. After removal of 5 bases from V and 5 bases from J, the junction contained 6 bases not matched to a gene. CDR1 is SGHAT and CDR2 is FQNNGV in the germline V gene. The CDR3 has 15 amino acids. The clonotype comes from a female donor in good health, enrolled as a control in a pregnancy study. This chain connects TRBV11-2 to TRBJ2-1, with 10 bases identical to TRBD1. The sequencing here drew on CD4+ T cells from peripheral blood mononuclear cells, taken in the second trimester of pregnancy. The CDR3: CASSLGQGTHNEQFF. CDR3 DNA: TGTGCCAGCAGCCTGGGACAGGGGACCCACAATGAGCAGTTCTTC.